This T cell receptor beta chain was sequenced during a study of T-cell memory formation after mild COVID-19. The CDR3 runs to 15 residues. CDR1 and CDR2 from the germline V gene are MDHEN and SYDVKM. The ends lost 4 bases at V and 2 bases at J; junction bases unmatched: 2. Study-wide results and limits: Pre-infection memory held some responding clones, suggesting pre-existing cross-reactive T cells responded. CD4+ contracting clones were mainly CM and EM; CD8+ ones, EMRA.

A remark on this clonotype: Its antigen is still unknown.

TCRdb ran MiXCR on the 5' RACE reads and lists one entry per CDR3 protein. Among 89,000 or so distinct CDR3 sequences listed, more than 10% were seen once. This TCR derives from a man aged 18 to 29 who had mild COVID-19 (a few samples of this study predate the infection). Cell type and time point are not known. V and J are TRBV28 and TRBJ2-6; the match to TRBD2 covers 7 bases. Sequenced material: PBMCs or a T cell subset sorted from them (not recorded which). CDR3: CASSSGGTGANVLTF. The DNA of the CDR3 is TGTGCCAGCAGTTCCGGGGGGACTGGGGCCAACGTCCTGACTTTC.